This T cell receptor beta chain was observed in a study of T cells in Graves' hyperthyroidism and ophthalmopathy. Study outcomes and limitations: Blood also contained most expanded thyroid clonotypes above 0.001. Ophthalmopathy and stable hyperthyroidism were told apart by a 13 V-J model.

The source material, RNA transcripts, was used to amplify TCR beta CDR3 regions. Primed by the HTBI set, a first-round RT-PCR was run on the TCR CDR3. TCRdb reprocessed the multiplex PCR reads via MiXCR and lists one record per CDR3 protein. The sample has hundreds of thousands of distinct CDR3 sequences, approximately 24% seen once. Worth noting for this clonotype: Its antigen remains unidentified.

V shed 1 base and J shed 11 bases, with 11 bases lying between them. The CDR3 consists of 12 residues. Per germline, CDR1 LGHDT and CDR2 YNNKEL (reference sequence). The study excluded patients with uncontrolled infection, other autoimmune disease, pregnancy or lactation. Based on clinical symptoms, serum thyroxine and TRAb, thyroid ultrasound and orbital computed tomography, diagnoses were reached. The sequence was obtained from a woman in her thirties with Graves' ophthalmopathy. Source material: blood. V gene TRBV3-1 combines with J gene TRBJ1-1; D is possibly TRBD1 (6 bases). This chain's CDR3 is CASSQVMGAAFF. The CDR3 coding sequence is TGTGCCAGCAGCCAAGTTATGGGGGCGGCTTTCTTT.